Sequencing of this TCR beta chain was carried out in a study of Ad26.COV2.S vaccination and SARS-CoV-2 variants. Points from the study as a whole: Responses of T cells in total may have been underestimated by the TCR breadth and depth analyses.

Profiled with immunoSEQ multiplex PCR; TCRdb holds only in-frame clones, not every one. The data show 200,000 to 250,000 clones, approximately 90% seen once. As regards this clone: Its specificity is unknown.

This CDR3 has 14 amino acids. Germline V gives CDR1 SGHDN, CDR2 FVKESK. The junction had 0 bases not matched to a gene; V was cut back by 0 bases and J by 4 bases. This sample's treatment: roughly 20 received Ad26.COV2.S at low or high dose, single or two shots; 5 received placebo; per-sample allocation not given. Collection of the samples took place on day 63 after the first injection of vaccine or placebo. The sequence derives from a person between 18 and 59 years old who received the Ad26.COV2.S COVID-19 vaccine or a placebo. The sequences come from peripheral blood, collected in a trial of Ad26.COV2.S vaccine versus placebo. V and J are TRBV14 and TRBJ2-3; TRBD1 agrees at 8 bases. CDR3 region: CASSQDRGPDTQYF. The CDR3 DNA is TGTGCCAGCAGCCAAGACAGGGGGCCAGATACGCAGTATTTT.